The clone carrying this T cell receptor beta chain has a single count. Random hexamers served to reverse transcribe roughly 0.5 to 1 ug RNA. immunoSEQ multiplex PCR amplified TCR beta CDR3 across 54 Vbeta, 13 Jbeta. Via MiXCR, TCRdb re-called the immunoSEQ multiplex PCR reads, giving one row per CDR3 protein. The sample lists about 140,000 distinct CDR3 sequences; roughly 94% were seen once. With 5 bases removed from V and 4 bases from J, the gap between germline ends came to 11 bases. CDR3 length equals 13 residues. Per the germline V gene, CDR1 is SGHAT and CDR2 is FQNNGV. This entry comes from a study of CD8 T cells in Susac syndrome.

Material for sequencing was CD4+ T cells from PBMCs. This sequence was found in a human donor with Susac syndrome. V is TRBV11-2 and J is TRBJ2-5; D might be TRBD1 (6 bases). The CDR3 sequence is CASSGDRRETQYF. DNA of the CDR3: TGTGCCAGCAGCGGAGACAGGCGAGAGACCCAGTACTTC.